A single sample gave rise to the 26 T cell receptor beta chains below, sequenced in a study of shared clonotypes between healthy human individuals. Method: immunoSEQ multiplex PCR; TCRdb's copy keeps in-frame clones and lacks some. The repertoire consists of hundreds of thousands of clones, with about 85% occurring once and the leading ten covering approximately 13%. The sequenced material came from PBMCs. All receptors derive from a woman aged 40 to 55 in good health. Some clones in this sample may be carry-over from other donors' samples.

V is TRBV7-2 and J is TRBJ1-4; no definite D call. Germline lookup yields CDR1 SGHTA and CDR2 FQGNSA. The germline V and J ends were trimmed by 1 base and 0 bases, with 6 bases remaining between them. CDR3 length equals 15 residues. The CDR3 spells CASSLVGATNEKLFF. In nucleotides, the CDR3 is TGTGCCAGCAGCTTAGTCGGCGCAACTAATGAAAAACTGTTTTTT.

The gene calls are TRBV10-2 and TRBJ2-5, with 10 bases lining up with TRBD1. CDR3 length: 15 residues. CDR1 is WSHSY and CDR2 is SAAADI in the germline V gene. V shed 4 bases, J shed 1 base, and the junction held 3 bases outside the gene matches. The CDR3 DNA sequence: TGCGCCAGCAGTGGGACAGGGGGATTCCAAGAGACCCAGTACTTC. It codes for CASSGTGGFQETQYF.

This chain connects TRBV2 to TRBJ1-3; D not certain. CDR1 is SNHLY and CDR2 is FYNNEI in the germline V gene. The V end was cut by 4 bases, the J end by 2 bases, with 6 bases between. CDR3 length: 13 residues. CDR3 amino acids: CASSAETGNTIYF. As DNA, the CDR3 is TGTGCCAGCAGTGCGGAAACTGGAAACACCATATATTTT. The full variable domain, rest sourced from reference TRBV2 and TRBJ1-3, is EPEVTQTPSHQVTQMGQEVILRCVPISNHLYFYWYRQILGQKVEFLVSFYNNEISEKSEIFDDQFSVERPDGSNFTLKIRSTKLEDSAMYFCASSAETGNTIYFGEGSWLTVV.

This chain uses TRBV25-1 with TRBJ1-2; D call uncertain. Germline-derived CDR1 and CDR2 are MGHDK and SYGVNS. Trimming cost V 10 bases and J 2 bases, with 14 bases left between them. This CDR3 region has 13 residues. CDR3 in amino acids: CATRDALNYGYTF. The CDR3 DNA sequence: TGTGCCACCAGAGACGCTCTGAACTATGGCTACACCTTC.

The V gene is TRBV7-2, the J gene TRBJ1-4; D is perhaps TRBD1 (6 bases). This CDR3 region has 12 residues. CDR1 and CDR2 from the germline V gene are SGHTA and FQGNSA. V was cut by 4 bases and J by 12 bases, with 12 bases left in between. CDR3 nucleotide sequence: TGTGCCAGCAGCTCCGGGACACATCAACTGTTTTTT. This codes for CASSSGTHQLFF.

This clone was counted between two and nine times. This sample also contains other DNA sequences that code for the same CDR3. The chain is built from TRBV4-2 and TRBJ1-5, with a possible D match to TRBD1 (5 bases). The V gene's germline CDR1 is LGHNA and CDR2 YNFKEQ. The V gene lost 1 base and the J gene lost 10 bases, with 11 bases spanning the gap. The CDR3 is 13 residues long. The CDR3 DNA reads TGTGCCAGCAGCCAAGTAAAGGGGCGACCCCAGCATTTT. Protein product: CASSQVKGRPQHF.

V and J are TRBV4-2 and TRBJ2-2; D call uncertain. This CDR3 is built from 14 residues. From germline, CDR1 is LGHNA and CDR2 YNFKEQ. Trimming removed 3 bases from V and 5 bases from J, with 10 bases in between. CDR3 sequence reads: CASSQSETTGELFF. CDR3 nucleotide sequence: TGTGCCAGCAGCCAGAGTGAAACAACCGGGGAGCTGTTTTTT.

The chain combines TRBV10-3 with TRBJ2-7; 14 bases are a match to TRBD2. CDR1 is ENHRY, CDR2 SYGVKD, per germline. The J segment lost 6 bases and the V segment lost 10 bases, leaving 8 bases of the junction unmatched. There are 14 residues in the CDR3. CDR3 amino acids: CATGLAGDWAEQYF. The CDR3 nucleotides are TGTGCCACGGGACTAGCGGGAGATTGGGCCGAGCAGTACTTC.

The chain joins TRBV2 to TRBJ2-7; the D gene is possibly TRBD1 (6 bases). Germline lookup yields CDR1 SNHLY and CDR2 FYNNEI. Trimming left V 6 bases short and J 5 bases short, with 17 bases between. This CDR3 comprises 14 residues. The CDR3 region is CASREQGNWDEQYF. The CDR3 nucleotides read TGTGCCAGCAGAGAACAGGGTAACTGGGACGAGCAGTACTTC.

The chain joins TRBV2 to TRBJ2-2, with 10 bases matching TRBD2. CDR1 is SNHLY and CDR2 is FYNNEI in the germline V gene. The J segment lost 4 bases and the V segment lost 6 bases, leaving 5 bases of the junction unmatched. CDR3 length equals 15 residues. CDR3 amino acids: CASRGPSGSTGELFF. The CDR3 DNA sequence: TGTGCCAGCAGGGGGCCTAGCGGGAGCACCGGGGAGCTGTTTTTT. The full variable domain, rest sourced from reference TRBV2 and TRBJ2-2, is EPEVTQTPSHQVTQMGQEVILRCVPISNHLYFYWYRQILGQKVEFLVSFYNNEISEKSEIFDDQFSVERPDGSNFTLKIRSTKLEDSAMYFCASRGPSGSTGELFFGEGSRLTVL.

The rearrangement links TRBV14 to TRBJ1-1; TRBD1 aligns across 8 bases. Germline V CDR1 and CDR2: SGHDN, FVKESK. V lost 1 base, J lost 5 bases, and 3 bases stayed unmatched. CDR3 length equals 14 residues. The CDR3 region is CASSQAYRGTEAFF. CDR3 DNA: TGTGCCAGCAGCCAAGCATACAGGGGGACTGAAGCTTTCTTT.

This clone occurred once. CDR3 in DNA: TGTGCCAGCAGTTCCACTAACAGGGAAGCTTTCTTT. This translates into CASSSTNREAFF. The chain uses TRBV28 and TRBJ1-1; possible D gene TRBD1, 5 bases. Trimming removed 4 bases at V and 8 bases at J, with 11 bases between. CDR1 is MDHEN, CDR2 SYDVKM, per germline. The length of the CDR3 is 12 residues.

Turning to this clone: A read error may produce the germline difference seen at one junction end. The chain uses TRBV29-1 and TRBJ1-1; tentative D call: TRBD1 (6 bases). Germline CDR1 SQVTM, CDR2 ANQGSEA. The CDR3 sequence is 13 residues long. CDR3 DNA: TGCAGCGCTGAAGGCGGGGGGCACACTGAAGCTTTCTTT. Protein: CSAEGGGHTEAFF.

This clone is a singleton in its sample. This chain connects TRBV27 to TRBJ1-1; possibly TRBD1 for D (6 bases). The V gene lost 2 bases and the J gene lost 7 bases, with 14 bases spanning the gap. This CDR3 is 14 amino acids long. Germline CDR1 is MNHEY and CDR2 is SMNVEV (reference sequence). CDR3 region: CASSLASGAFEAFF. DNA for the CDR3: TGTGCCAGCAGTTTAGCTTCAGGGGCATTTGAAGCTTTCTTT.

V gene TRBV18 combines with J gene TRBJ2-3; 9 nucleotides line up with TRBD2. The CDR3 totals 18 residues. The germline CDR1 and CDR2 sequences are KGHSH and LQKENI. V gave up 0 bases and J gave up 8 bases; unmatched junction bases: 15. CDR3: CASSPPREAGGQRGTQYF. The DNA of the CDR3 is TGTGCCAGCTCACCACCTAGGGAAGCGGGAGGCCAAAGGGGTACGCAGTATTTT.

This clone was recorded once. The chain links TRBV11-3 to TRBJ1-4, with D unclear. The germline V gene has CDR1 SGHNT and CDR2 YENEEA. Trimming removed 1 base at V and 10 bases at J, with 10 bases between. The CDR3 consists of 13 residues. The CDR3 loop is CASSLGLEGKLFF. CDR3 sequence (DNA): TGTGCCAGCAGCTTAGGATTGGAGGGAAAACTGTTTTTT.

The chain joins TRBV11-2 to TRBJ2-1, with D tentatively TRBD1 (6 bases). The V and J ends lost 4 bases and 6 bases respectively, with 10 bases between them. The CDR3 is 13 residues long. Germline V CDR1 and CDR2: SGHAT, FQNNGV. Here the CDR3 DNA reads TGTGCCAGCAGCTCCCAACAGGGCAATGAGCAGTTCTTC. This translates into CASSSQQGNEQFF. Full variable domain (missing parts from reference TRBV11-2 and TRBJ2-1): EAGVAQSPRYKIIEKRQSVAFWCNPISGHATLYWYQQILGQGPKLLIQFQNNGVVDDSQLPKDRFSAERLKGVDSTLKIQPAKLEDSAVYLCASSSQQGNEQFFGPGTRLTVL.

The chain is built from TRBV5-5 and TRBJ2-1; a weak D match, TRBD1 (5 bases). CDR3 length equals 15 residues. Germline CDR1 SGHKS, CDR2 YYEKEE (reference sequence). The V end lost 3 bases, the J end lost 4 bases, and 14 bases lay between the germline ends. The CDR3 nucleotides read TGTGCCAGCAGCTCGACAGTAAATCTTTACAATGAGCAGTTCTTC. Protein product: CASSSTVNLYNEQFF.

This chain connects TRBV28 to TRBJ2-1, with 9 bases fitting TRBD2. The germline CDR1 and CDR2 sequences are MDHEN and SYDVKM. Trimming removed 4 bases from V and 4 bases from J; junction bases left unmatched: 2. CDR3 length: 14 residues. The chain's CDR3 is CASSSAGGYNEQFF. CDR3 nucleotides: TGTGCCAGCAGTTCAGCGGGAGGATACAATGAGCAGTTCTTC.

The rearrangement uses TRBV7-9 and TRBJ2-7; 9 bases line up with TRBD2. Trimming removed 5 bases from V and 2 bases from J; junction bases left unmatched: 7. CDR3 length equals 15 residues. Germline values: CDR1 SEHNR, CDR2 FQNEAQ (reference sequence). The chain's CDR3 is CASSAVGGRAYEQYF. DNA of the CDR3: TGTGCCAGCAGCGCAGTGGGCGGGAGGGCCTACGAGCAGTACTTC. Full variable domain (outside the CDR3, taken from reference TRBV7-9 and TRBJ2-7): DTGVSQNPRHKITKRGQNVTFRCDPISEHNRLYWYRQTLGQGPEFLTYFQNEAQLEKSRLLSDRFSAERPKGSFSTLEIQRTEQGDSAMYLCASSAVGGRAYEQYFGPGTRLTVT.

The chain links TRBV6-5 to TRBJ1-1; D is uncertain. This CDR3 region has 14 residues. V was shortened by 6 bases and J by 2 bases, with 13 bases between the two germline ends. Germline V gene data show CDR1 as MNHEY and CDR2 as SVGAGI. The CDR3 spells CASRRVGANTEAFF. The CDR3 nucleotides read TGTGCCAGCAGGCGGGTAGGCGCCAACACTGAAGCTTTCTTT.

The chain joins TRBV7-8 to TRBJ2-4; no firm D call. There are 13 residues in the CDR3. Germline CDR1 SGHVS, CDR2 FQNEAQ. Trimming removed 3 bases from V and 0 bases from J, with 3 bases in between. CDR3 loop: CASSLVAKNIQYF. CDR3 nucleotides: TGTGCCAGCAGCTTGGTAGCCAAAAACATTCAGTACTTC. Using reference TRBV7-8 and TRBJ2-4 for the parts outside the CDR3, the full variable domain is GAGVSQSPRYKVAKRGQDVALRCDPISGHVSLFWYQQALGQGPEFLTYFQNEAQLDKSGLPSDRFFAERPEGSVSTLKIQRTQQEDSAVYLCASSLVAKNIQYFGAGTRLSVL.

The chain combines TRBV7-3 with TRBJ2-3, with D uncertain. The CDR3 is 16 amino acids. The germline V gene encodes CDR1 SGHTA and CDR2 FQGTGA. Trimming removed 1 base at V and 5 bases at J, with 16 bases between. As DNA, the CDR3 is TGTGCCAGCAGCTTAAACCCTACTTGGCCAATAGATACGCAGTATTTT. This encodes CASSLNPTWPIDTQYF.

The genes are TRBV19 and TRBJ1-1; tentative D call: TRBD1 (5 bases). V was cut by 3 bases and J by 3 bases, with 8 bases left in between. The CDR3 covers 13 residues. CDR1 and CDR2 (germline): LNHDA, SQIVND (reference sequence). This chain's CDR3 is CASSMGLHTEAFF. Written as DNA, the CDR3 is TGTGCCAGTAGTATGGGACTTCACACTGAAGCTTTCTTT. The variable domain in full, with the rest retrieved from reference TRBV19 and TRBJ1-1, is DGGITQSPKYLFRKEGQNVTLSCEQNLNHDAMYWYRQDPGQGLRLIYYSQIVNDFQKGDIAEGYSVSREKKESFPLTVTSAQKNPTAFYLCASSMGLHTEAFFGQGTRLTVV.

About this clone itself: The sample holds other DNA sequences that translate to the same CDR3. This chain uses TRBV6-1 with TRBJ1-1; tentatively, D is TRBD1 (5 bases). CDR1 MNHNS and CDR2 SASEGT come from the germline V gene. The CDR3 has 12 amino acids. The germline V and J ends were trimmed by 6 bases and 3 bases, with 8 bases remaining between them. The CDR3 loop reads CASRVGDTEAFF. For the CDR3, the DNA is TGTGCCAGCAGGGTAGGGGACACTGAAGCTTTCTTT.

This chain uses TRBV6-6 with TRBJ2-1, with D tentatively TRBD2 (7 bases). The CDR3 is 14 residues long. V gave up 8 bases and J gave up 6 bases, with 17 bases separating them. The germline V gene encodes CDR1 MNHNY and CDR2 SVGAGI (reference sequence). Written as DNA, the CDR3 is TGTGCCAGCCAAGGGGGGGCTCGGGCCAATGAGCAGTTCTTC. Protein: CASQGGARANEQFF.